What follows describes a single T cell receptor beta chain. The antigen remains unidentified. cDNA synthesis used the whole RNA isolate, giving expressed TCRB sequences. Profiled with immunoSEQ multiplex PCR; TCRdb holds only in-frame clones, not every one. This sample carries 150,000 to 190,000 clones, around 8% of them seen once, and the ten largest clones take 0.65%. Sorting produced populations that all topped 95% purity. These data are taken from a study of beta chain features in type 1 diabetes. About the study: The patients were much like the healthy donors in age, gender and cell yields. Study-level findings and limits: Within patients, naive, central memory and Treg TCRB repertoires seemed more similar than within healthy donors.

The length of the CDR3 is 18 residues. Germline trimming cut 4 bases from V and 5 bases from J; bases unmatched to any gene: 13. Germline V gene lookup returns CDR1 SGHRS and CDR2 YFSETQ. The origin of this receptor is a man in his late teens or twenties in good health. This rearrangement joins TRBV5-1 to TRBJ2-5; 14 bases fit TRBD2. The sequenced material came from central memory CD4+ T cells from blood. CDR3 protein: CASSPGGLAGGGGETQYF. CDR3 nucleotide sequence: TGCGCCAGCAGCCCAGGCGGACTAGCGGGAGGAGGCGGGGAGACCCAGTACTTC.